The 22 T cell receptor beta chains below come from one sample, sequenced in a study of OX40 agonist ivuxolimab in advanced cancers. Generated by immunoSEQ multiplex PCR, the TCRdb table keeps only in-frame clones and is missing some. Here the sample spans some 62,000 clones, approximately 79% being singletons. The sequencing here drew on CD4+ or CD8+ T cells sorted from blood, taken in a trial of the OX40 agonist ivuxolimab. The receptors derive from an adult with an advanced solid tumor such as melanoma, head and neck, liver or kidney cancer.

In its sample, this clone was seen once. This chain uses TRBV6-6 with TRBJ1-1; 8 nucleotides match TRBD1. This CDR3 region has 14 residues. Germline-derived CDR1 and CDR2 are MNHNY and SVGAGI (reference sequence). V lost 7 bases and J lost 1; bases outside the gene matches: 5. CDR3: CASTWTGQNTEAFF. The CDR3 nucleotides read TGTGCCAGCACTTGGACAGGGCAGAACACTGAAGCTTTCTTT.

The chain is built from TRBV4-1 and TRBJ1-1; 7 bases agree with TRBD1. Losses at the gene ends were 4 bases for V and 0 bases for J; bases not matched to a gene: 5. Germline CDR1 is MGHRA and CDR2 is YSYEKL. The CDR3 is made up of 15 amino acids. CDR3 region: CASSRGQVMNTEAFF. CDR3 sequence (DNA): TGCGCCAGCAGCCGCGGACAGGTCATGAACACTGAAGCTTTCTTT.

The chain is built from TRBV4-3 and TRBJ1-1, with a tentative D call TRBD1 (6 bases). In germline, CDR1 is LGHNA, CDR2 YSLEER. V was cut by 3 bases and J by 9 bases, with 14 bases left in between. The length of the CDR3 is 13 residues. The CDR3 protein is CASSQAWGLKAFF. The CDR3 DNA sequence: TGCGCCAGCAGCCAGGCTTGGGGGCTCAAAGCTTTCTTT.

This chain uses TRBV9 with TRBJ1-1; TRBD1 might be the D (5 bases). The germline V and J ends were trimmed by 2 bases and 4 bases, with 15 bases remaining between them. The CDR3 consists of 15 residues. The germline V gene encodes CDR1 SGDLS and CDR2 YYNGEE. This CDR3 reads CASSVVSGGGTEAFF. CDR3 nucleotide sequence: TGTGCCAGCAGCGTGGTAAGCGGGGGAGGCACTGAAGCTTTCTTT.

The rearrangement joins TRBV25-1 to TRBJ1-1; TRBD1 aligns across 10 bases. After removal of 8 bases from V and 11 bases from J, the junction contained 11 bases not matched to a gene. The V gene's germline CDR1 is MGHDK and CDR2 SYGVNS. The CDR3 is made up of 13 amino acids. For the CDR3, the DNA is TGTGCCAGCCACAGGACAGGGGGAGGTATGGCTTTCTTT. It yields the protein CASHRTGGGMAFF.

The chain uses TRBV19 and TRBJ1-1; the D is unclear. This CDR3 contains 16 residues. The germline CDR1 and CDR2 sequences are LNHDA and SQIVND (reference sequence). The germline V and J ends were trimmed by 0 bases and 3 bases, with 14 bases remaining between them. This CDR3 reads CASSIDEKGFDTEAFF. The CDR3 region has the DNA TGTGCCAGTAGTATAGATGAGAAGGGCTTCGACACTGAAGCTTTCTTT.

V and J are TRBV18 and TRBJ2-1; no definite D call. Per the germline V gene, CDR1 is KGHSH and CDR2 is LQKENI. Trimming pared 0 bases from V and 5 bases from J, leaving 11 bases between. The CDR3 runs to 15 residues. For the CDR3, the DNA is TGTGCCAGCTCACCACCGAATAGACGGGACAATGAGCAGTTCTTC. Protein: CASSPPNRRDNEQFF.

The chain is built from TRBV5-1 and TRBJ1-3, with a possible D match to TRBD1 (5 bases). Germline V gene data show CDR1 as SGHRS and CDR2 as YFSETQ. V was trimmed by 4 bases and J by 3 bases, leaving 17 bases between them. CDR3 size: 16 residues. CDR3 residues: CASSLQAGVSGNTIYF. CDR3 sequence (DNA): TGCGCCAGCAGCCTCCAGGCGGGGGTTAGTGGAAACACCATATATTTT.

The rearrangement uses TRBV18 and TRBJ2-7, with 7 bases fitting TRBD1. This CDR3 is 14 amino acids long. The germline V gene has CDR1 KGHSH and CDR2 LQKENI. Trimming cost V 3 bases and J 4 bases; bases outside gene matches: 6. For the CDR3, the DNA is TGTGCCAGCTCACCCCCGACAGGGAGATACGAGCAGTACTTC. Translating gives CASSPPTGRYEQYF.

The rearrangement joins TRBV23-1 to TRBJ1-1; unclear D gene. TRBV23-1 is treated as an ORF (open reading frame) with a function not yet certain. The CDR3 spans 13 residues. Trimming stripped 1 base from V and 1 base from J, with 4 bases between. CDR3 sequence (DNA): TGCGCCAGCAGTCAATTGGAGAACACTGAAGCTTTCTTT. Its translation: CASSQLENTEAFF.

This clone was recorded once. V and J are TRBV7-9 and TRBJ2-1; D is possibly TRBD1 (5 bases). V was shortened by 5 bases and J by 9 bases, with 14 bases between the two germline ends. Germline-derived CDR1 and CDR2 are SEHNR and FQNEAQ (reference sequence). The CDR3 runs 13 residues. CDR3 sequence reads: CASSHPDSFEQFF. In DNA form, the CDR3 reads TGTGCCAGCAGCCACCCCGACAGTTTTGAGCAGTTCTTC.

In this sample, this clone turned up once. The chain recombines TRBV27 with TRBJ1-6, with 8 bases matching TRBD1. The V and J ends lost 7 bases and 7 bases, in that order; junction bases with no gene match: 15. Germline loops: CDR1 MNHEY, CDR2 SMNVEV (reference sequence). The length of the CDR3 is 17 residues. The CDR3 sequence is CASTPGTGLISNSPLHF. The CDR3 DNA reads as TGTGCCAGCACCCCGGGGACAGGCCTAATCAGCAATTCACCCCTCCACTTT.

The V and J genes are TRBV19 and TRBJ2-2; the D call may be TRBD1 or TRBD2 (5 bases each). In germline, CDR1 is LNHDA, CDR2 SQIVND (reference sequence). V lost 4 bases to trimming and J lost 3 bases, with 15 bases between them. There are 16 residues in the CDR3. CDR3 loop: CASSTPPGTDTGELFF. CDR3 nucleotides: TGTGCCAGTAGTACACCCCCCGGGACGGACACCGGGGAGCTGTTTTTT.

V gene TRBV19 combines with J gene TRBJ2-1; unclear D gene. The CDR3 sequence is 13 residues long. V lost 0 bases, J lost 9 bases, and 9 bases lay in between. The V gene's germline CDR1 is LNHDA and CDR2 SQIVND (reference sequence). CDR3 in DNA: TGTGCCAGTAGTATAGACTGGAACGGTGAGCAGTTCTTC. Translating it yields CASSIDWNGEQFF. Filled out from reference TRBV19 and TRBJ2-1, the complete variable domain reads DGGITQSPKYLFRKEGQNVTLSCEQNLNHDAMYWYRQDPGQGLRLIYYSQIVNDFQKGDIAEGYSVSREKKESFPLTVTSAQKNPTAFYLCASSIDWNGEQFFGPGTRLTVL.

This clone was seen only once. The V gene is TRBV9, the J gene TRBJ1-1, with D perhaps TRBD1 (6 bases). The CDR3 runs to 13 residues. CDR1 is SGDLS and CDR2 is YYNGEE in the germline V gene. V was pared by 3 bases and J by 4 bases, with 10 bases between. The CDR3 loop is CASSAGGATEAFF. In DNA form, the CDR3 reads TGTGCCAGCAGCGCCGGGGGGGCCACTGAAGCTTTCTTT.

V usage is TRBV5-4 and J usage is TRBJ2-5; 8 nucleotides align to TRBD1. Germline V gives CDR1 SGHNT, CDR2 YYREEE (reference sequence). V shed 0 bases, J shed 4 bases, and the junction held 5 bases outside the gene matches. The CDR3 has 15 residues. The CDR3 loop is CASSLVAGGGETQYF. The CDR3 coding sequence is TGTGCCAGCAGCTTGGTAGCAGGGGGCGGAGAGACCCAGTACTTC. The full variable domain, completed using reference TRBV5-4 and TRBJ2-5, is ETGVTQSPTHLIKTRGQQVTLRCSSQSGHNTVSWYQQALGQGPQFIFQYYREEENGRGNFPPRFSGLQFPNYSSELNVNALELDDSALYLCASSLVAGGGETQYFGPGTRLLVL.

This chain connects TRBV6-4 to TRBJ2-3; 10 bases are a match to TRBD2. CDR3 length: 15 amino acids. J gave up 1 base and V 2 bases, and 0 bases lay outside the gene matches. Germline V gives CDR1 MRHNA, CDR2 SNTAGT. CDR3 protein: CASSDLAGGTDTQYF. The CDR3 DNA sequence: TGTGCCAGCAGTGACCTAGCGGGGGGCACAGATACGCAGTATTTT.

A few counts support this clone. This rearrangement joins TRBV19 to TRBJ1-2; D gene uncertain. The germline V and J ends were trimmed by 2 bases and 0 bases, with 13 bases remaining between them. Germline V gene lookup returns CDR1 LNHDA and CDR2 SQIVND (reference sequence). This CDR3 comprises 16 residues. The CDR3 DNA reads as TGTGCCAGTAGTATATTTACGGGAGGACCTAACTATGGCTACACCTTC. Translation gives CASSIFTGGPNYGYTF.

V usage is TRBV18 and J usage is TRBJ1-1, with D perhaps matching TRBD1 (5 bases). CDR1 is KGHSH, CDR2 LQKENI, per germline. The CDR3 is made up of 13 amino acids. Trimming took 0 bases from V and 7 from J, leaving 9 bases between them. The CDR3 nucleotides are TGTGCCAGCTCACCACCGGGACTTCTTGAAGCTTTCTTT. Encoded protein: CASSPPGLLEAFF.

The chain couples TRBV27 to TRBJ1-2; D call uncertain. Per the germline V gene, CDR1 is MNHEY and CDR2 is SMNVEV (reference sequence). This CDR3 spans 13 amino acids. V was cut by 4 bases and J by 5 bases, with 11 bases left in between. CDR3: CASSSELGYGYTF. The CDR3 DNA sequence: TGTGCCAGCAGTTCCGAATTGGGTTATGGCTACACCTTC.

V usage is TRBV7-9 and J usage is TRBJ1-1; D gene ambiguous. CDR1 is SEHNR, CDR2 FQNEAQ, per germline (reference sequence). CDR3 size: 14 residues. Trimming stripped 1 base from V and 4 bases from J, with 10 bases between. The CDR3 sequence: CASSLEGRGTEAFF. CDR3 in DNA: TGTGCCAGCAGCTTAGAAGGGCGGGGCACTGAAGCTTTCTTT.

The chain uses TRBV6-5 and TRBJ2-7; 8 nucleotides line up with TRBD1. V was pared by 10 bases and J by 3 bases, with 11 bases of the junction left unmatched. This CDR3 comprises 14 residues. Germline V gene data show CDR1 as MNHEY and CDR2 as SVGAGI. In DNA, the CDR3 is TGTGCCACAAGACAGGGGCGCTTTTTCTACGAGCAGTACTTC. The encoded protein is CATRQGRFFYEQYF.